This TCR beta chain emerged from a study of cytomegalovirus exposure and HLA in healthy donors. Overall study results and limits: Associated with cytomegalovirus, according to the listing, were 150 to 200 TCR beta chains.

V lost 6 bases and J lost 6, with 14 bases in between. The CDR3 contains 13 residues. Germline values: CDR1 MNHNS, CDR2 SASEGT. Clones were sequenced by immunoSEQ multiplex PCR, and TCRdb holds only the in-frame ones, with some missing. The sample records about 82,000 clones, around 94% being singletons. Separate from the roughly 700-subject first cohort was the approximately 110-subject validation cohort, to which the donors belonged. A few counts support this clone. Its antigen remains unidentified. The gene calls are TRBV6-1 and TRBJ1-1; D unresolved. The sequence was obtained from a man between 18 and 29 years old in good health and CMV-seronegative. Source material: PBMCs. The CDR3 nucleotides are TGTGCCAGCAGGGCCGGGGTGAGGCCTGAAGCTTTCTTT. Amino acids: CASRAGVRPEAFF.